A selection of T cell receptor beta chains follows, all from one sample in a study of identical twins. TCRdb ran MiXCR on the 5' RACE reads and lists one entry per CDR3 protein. This table has approximately 630,000 distinct CDR3 sequences, about 7% appearing once. This same sample was also part of a study on yellow fever vaccine responses in identical twins.

The sequenced sample consisted of PBMCs. Source of these receptors: a woman between 18 and 29 years old in good health. CDR3s leave out the opening cysteine and the closing phenylalanine or tryptophan. Each record gives: V gene, CDR3 protein.

TRBV7-2 ASSLTRGTYEQY
TRBV20-1 SAPKLAGVDTQY
TRBV28 ASSHGRQRTDTQY
TRBV20-1 SASGAGPSYNEQF
TRBV12-3/TRBV12-4 ASSHASWQGLEETQY
TRBV7-3 ASSSGLGNSYEQY
TRBV7-2 ASSGGAPYGYT
TRBV9 ASSVNGQGINSPLH
TRBV20-1 SAFLDYVNEQF
TRBV11-2 ASSFGLANEQF
TRBV20-1 SARAGTSGLYEQF
TRBV7-2 ASSLGRGQVGNQPQH
TRBV7-9 ASSPRLSGTGFNEQY
TRBV28 ASSPGRGFDQPQH
TRBV7-9 ASSPSAITDTQY
TRBV18 ASSPRTSGRAGEQF
TRBV19 ASSVPRTGVSYT
TRBV19 ASSIDLARLAGAS
TRBV6-4 ASSATENTEAF
TRBV7-8 ASSLGGLASYEQY
TRBV10-3 AISSRGGGDTDTQY
TRBV6-5 ASSSTSNYEQF
TRBV20-1 SAEGGSPEQF
TRBV20-1 SARDLGGIRTTEAF
TRBV20-1 SASQTGPTYGYT
TRBV20-1 SARALGPHNSPLH
TRBV28 AISLGHSSAF
TRBV7-8 ASSPTGGTEAF
TRBV20-1 SARDRGEKLF
TRBV3-1 ASSQSQTTDTQY
TRBV7-9 ASSLRTSSNEQY
TRBV27 ASSLYPSGMGEQF
TRBV20-1 SARDGAGNIQY
TRBV3-1 ASSDTGVSGNTKY
TRBV18 ASSTRDIRSYNEQF
TRBV12-3/TRBV12-4 ASSRGQRLNTEAF
TRBV10-2 ASSPVGSGLVDGEQF
TRBV5-1 ASRSTYRDTESNEKLF
TRBV7-2 ASSLGAGLAYEQY
TRBV6-2/TRBV6-3 ASNPRDSFTDTQY
TRBV7-2 ASSLAPGIVNIQY
TRBV24-1 ATSDFRTSGITGELF
TRBV5-1 ASSSSGPEQF
TRBV28 ASSPNDSEQF
TRBV4-1 ASSQESWGLAGSPLH
TRBV20-1 SANRQGRGNEQF
TRBV6-5 ASSYKRGGRSSYNEQF
TRBV16 ASSQTGRFSFETQY
TRBV5-1 ASSLNPSGKNNEQF
TRBV9 ASSAGDPNTEAF
TRBV29-1 SVQGARLYGYT
TRBV3-1 ASSQEHTYEQY
TRBV10-1 ASSESGTSGSNEQF
TRBV15 ATSREGLDETGELF